Shown below are 32 T cell receptor beta chains from a single sample sequenced in a study of Graves' ophthalmopathy and Graves' hyperthyroidism. Scientists amplified the TCR beta CDR3 regions from RNA transcripts. After a first-round RT-PCR with HTBI primers, a second-round multiplex PCR was run. TCRdb used MiXCR to reprocess the multiplex PCR reads, holding one entry per CDR3 protein. Among hundreds of thousands of distinct CDR3 sequences listed, 22% were seen once. The sequenced sample was peripheral blood. All receptors come from a woman aged 18-29 years with stable Graves' hyperthyroidism. Some clones in this sample may be carry-over from other donors' samples.

This clonotype was seen ten or more times. CDR3 bases: TGTGCCAGCAGCTTAGAGTGGGGGCGAGCTTTCTTT. Protein product: CASSLEWGRAFF. The chain joins TRBV11-2 to TRBJ1-1; the D gene is possibly TRBD1 (6 bases). The germline V gene encodes CDR1 SGHAT and CDR2 FQNNGV. The V and J ends lost 0 bases and 10 bases respectively, with 9 bases between them. The CDR3 covers 12 residues.

This clonotype was counted many times. The CDR3 is CASSHRTAGGNYGYTF. Written as DNA, the CDR3 is TGTGCCAGCAGCCATCGGACCGCAGGAGGGAACTATGGCTACACCTTC. The chain uses TRBV4-2 and TRBJ1-2; no definite D call. Germline V gives CDR1 LGHNA, CDR2 YNFKEQ. The CDR3 spans 16 residues. The V end was cut by 3 bases, the J end by 2 bases, with 16 bases between.

Only a few counts were recorded for this clonotype. The chain has TRBV10-3 and TRBJ1-5; the match to TRBD1 covers 11 bases. The junction had 7 bases not matched to a gene; V was cut back by 2 bases and J by 7 bases. Germline CDR1 is ENHRY and CDR2 is SYGVKD. The CDR3 runs to 16 residues. The CDR3 DNA sequence: TGTGCCATCAGTGAGCCCGGACAGGGGGCGGGACAGCCCCAGCATTTT. Translating it yields CAISEPGQGAGQPQHF.

Remarks on this clonotype: A much bigger clone sits one base away, suggesting this may be a read error. The chain has TRBV9 and TRBJ2-7; no definite D call. Per germline, CDR1 SGDLS and CDR2 YYNGEE. The CDR3 length is 15 residues. V was clipped by 4 bases and J by 6 bases, with 20 bases between them. The CDR3 DNA is TGTGCCAGCAGCCCTCACCAGAGAGATGGCACCGAGCAGTACTTC. Its translation is CASSPHQRDGTEQYF.

This clonotype was seen a handful of times. This chain links TRBV25-1 with TRBJ1-1; D may be TRBD1 (6 bases). Per germline, CDR1 MGHDK and CDR2 SYGVNS. The germline V and J ends were trimmed by 4 bases and 1 base, with 13 bases remaining between them. The CDR3 runs to 15 residues. CDR3 nucleotide sequence: TGTGCCAGCAGTGTACCGGGACAAGCGAACACTGAAGCTTTCTTT. It translates to CASSVPGQANTEAFF. Full variable domain (outside the CDR3, taken from reference TRBV25-1 and TRBJ1-1): EADIYQTPRYLVIGTGKKITLECSQTMGHDKMYWYQQDPGMELHLIHYSYGVNSTEKGDLSSESTVSRIRTEHFPLTLESARPSHTSQYLCASSVPGQANTEAFFGQGTRLTVV.

The V call is TRBV27, the J call TRBJ2-7, with 9 positions matching TRBD1. The CDR3 length is 15 residues. The V gene end was trimmed by 6 bases and the J gene end by 2 bases; junction bases not matched to a gene: 8. The germline CDR1 and CDR2 sequences are MNHEY and SMNVEV (reference sequence). This CDR3 is CASSAGTGMTYEQYF. The CDR3, as DNA: TGTGCCAGCAGCGCCGGGACAGGGATGACCTACGAGCAGTACTTC.

This clonotype has a count of ten or more. V is TRBV5-1 and J is TRBJ2-7, with 11 bases identical to TRBD2. V was pared by 4 bases and J by 6 bases, with 6 bases of the junction left unmatched. Germline V gene lookup returns CDR1 SGHRS and CDR2 YFSETQ. CDR3 length: 14 residues. The CDR3 protein is CASSDLAGGGEQYF. The DNA of the CDR3 is TGCGCCAGCAGCGACCTAGCGGGGGGAGGCGAGCAGTACTTC.

The V gene is TRBV15, the J gene TRBJ2-2; D not resolved. Germline assignment: CDR1 LNHNV and CDR2 YYDKDF (reference sequence). This CDR3 is built from 13 residues. Trimming stripped 2 bases from V and 3 bases from J, with 4 bases between. CDR3 DNA sequence: TGTGCCACCAGCAGATATGACACCGGGGAGCTGTTTTTT. It translates to CATSRYDTGELFF.

This clonotype was observed at least ten times. The chain joins TRBV15 to TRBJ2-7; no reliable D call. V gave up 8 bases and J gave up 5 bases, with 19 bases separating them. The CDR3 extends over 14 amino acids. Germline loops: CDR1 LNHNV, CDR2 YYDKDF (reference sequence). The CDR3 bases are TGTGCCACCCAAGATGGACGGACCACCCACGAGCAGTACTTC. Translated: CATQDGRTTHEQYF.

The sample holds many counts of this clonotype. A much larger clone differs by one base, so this may be a read error. The V gene is TRBV6-1, the J gene TRBJ2-7; D call uncertain. This CDR3 region has 15 residues. Germline-derived CDR1 and CDR2 are MNHNS and SASEGT. Trimming removed 0 bases from V and 3 bases from J, with 12 bases in between. The CDR3 loop is CASSEAHGSIYEQYF. CDR3 coding DNA: TGTGCCAGCAGTGAAGCCCACGGGTCAATCTACGAGCAGTACTTC.

The V and J genes are TRBV4-3 and TRBJ1-1; TRBD1 might be the D (5 bases). The CDR3 has 15 residues. Between the trimmed V and J ends, which lost 1 base and 0 bases, there was a span of 9 bases. Germline loops: CDR1 LGHNA, CDR2 YSLEER. In DNA, the CDR3 is TGCGCCAGCAGCCAAGCGGGGGGACTGAACACTGAAGCTTTCTTT. Translated: CASSQAGGLNTEAFF.

This clonotype was counted many times. This chain links TRBV19 with TRBJ2-7, with TRBD1 matching 10 bases. The trim removed 1 base at V and 6 bases at J, leaving 6 bases unmatched. Germline V gene sequence: CDR1 LNHDA, CDR2 SQIVND (reference sequence). The CDR3 runs to 15 residues. The CDR3 protein is CASSIARQGASEQYF. DNA for the CDR3: TGTGCCAGTAGTATAGCCAGACAGGGGGCCTCCGAGCAGTACTTC.

This clonotype was seen at least ten times. The chain uses TRBV7-2 and TRBJ2-5; D gene unclear. V lost 5 bases and J 5 bases, leaving 9 bases between the germline ends. The CDR3 covers 12 residues. In germline, CDR1 is SGHTA, CDR2 FQGNSA. The CDR3 loop is CASSRSSETQYF. CDR3 nucleotide sequence: TGTGCCAGCAGCCGATCTTCGGAGACCCAGTACTTC.

The rearrangement uses TRBV20-1 and TRBJ2-2; 14 bases map to TRBD2. Germline V gene sequence: CDR1 DFQATT, CDR2 SNEGSKA (reference sequence). J was trimmed by 4 bases and V by 6 bases; bases with no gene match: 7. The CDR3 is 16 amino acids. The CDR3 DNA sequence: TGCAGTGCCGTGACTAGCGGGGGGGCCGGCACCGGGGAGCTGTTTTTT. It specifies CSAVTSGGAGTGELFF.

This clonotype was seen at least ten times. The rearrangement links TRBV7-2 to TRBJ1-1, with D hard to call. With 5 bases removed from V and 10 bases from J, the gap between germline ends came to 14 bases. The germline gives CDR1 SGHTA, CDR2 FQGNSA. CDR3 size: 12 residues. CDR3 nucleotide sequence: TGTGCCAGCAGCCGGGCCGAATATACAGCTTTCTTT. Protein sequence: CASSRAEYTAFF.

This clonotype was detected ten times or more. The V and J genes are TRBV6-1 and TRBJ1-2; 7 bases align to TRBD1. Trimming removed 10 bases from V and 5 bases from J; junction bases left unmatched: 7. CDR1 and CDR2 (germline): MNHNS, SASEGT. The CDR3 runs to 12 residues. CDR3 nucleotides: TGTGCCACCACGGACAGGCTGTATGGCTACACCTTC. Translation: CATTDRLYGYTF.

In its sample, this clonotype was seen many times. A much bigger clone sits one base away, suggesting this may be a read error. This chain uses TRBV6-1 with TRBJ2-5; D is ambiguous. Germline lookup yields CDR1 MNHNS and CDR2 SASEGT. Deletions cut 8 bases from V and 3 bases from J, with 1 base between. CDR3 size: 9 residues. CDR3 DNA sequence: TGTGCCAGCGAAGAGACCCAGTACTTC. Its translation is CASEETQYF.

J is TRBJ2-7 and V is TRBV20-1; D is perhaps TRBD1 (5 bases). V gave up 2 bases and J gave up 0 bases, with 8 bases separating them. Germline V gene sequence: CDR1 DFQATT, CDR2 SNEGSKA (reference sequence). The CDR3 has 13 amino acids. The CDR3 bases are TGCAGTGCTAGATCCGACAGCTCCTACGAGCAGTACTTC. This encodes CSARSDSSYEQYF.

This clonotype was detected many times. The chain carries TRBV12-3 or TRBV12-4 and TRBJ1-1; maybe TRBD1 (6 bases). Trimming took off 2 bases at V and 3 bases at J, with 16 bases between the two ends. The CDR3 covers 16 residues. Written as DNA, the CDR3 is TGTGCCAGCAGTTTAAGTGTCAGGGGTGCGGACACTGAAGCTTTCTTT. As protein: CASSLSVRGADTEAFF.

At least ten counts were recorded for this clonotype. The chain employs TRBV11-3 and TRBJ2-2, with a tentative D call TRBD2 (6 bases). Germline V gives CDR1 SGHNT, CDR2 YENEEA. The CDR3 length is 16 residues. V lost 0 bases and J lost 0, with 8 bases in between. CDR3 region: CASSLDGGSNTGELFF. The CDR3 nucleotides are TGTGCCAGCAGCTTAGATGGGGGGTCGAACACCGGGGAGCTGTTTTTT.

This clonotype was picked up many times. This chain connects TRBV7-9 to TRBJ1-6; TRBD1 might be the D (6 bases). Germline-derived CDR1 and CDR2 are SEHNR and FQNEAQ (reference sequence). V shed 5 bases and J shed 0 bases, with 14 bases lying between them. The CDR3 runs 17 residues. In nucleotides, the CDR3 is TGTGCCAGCAGCAGGACGGACAGATCCTCCTATAATTCACCCCTCCACTTT. It codes for CASSRTDRSSYNSPLHF.

This clonotype has ten or more counts. V gene TRBV6-2 or TRBV6-3 combines with J gene TRBJ1-6; D may be TRBD1 (5 bases). This CDR3 is built from 15 residues. The germline V and J ends were trimmed by 6 bases and 14 bases, with 23 bases remaining between them. Germline assignment: CDR1 MNHEY and CDR2 SVGEGT. Here the CDR3 DNA reads TGTGCCAGCAGCCCTGCCTTGACGGGGGGTGTGACCCTCCACTTT. Its translation is CASSPALTGGVTLHF.

The gene calls are TRBV6-1 and TRBJ1-1; the D is unclear. V was clipped by 5 bases and J by 3 bases, with 13 bases between them. CDR1 MNHNS and CDR2 SASEGT come from the germline V gene. CDR3 length: 14 residues. The CDR3 nucleotides are TGTGCCAGCAGTCGAGGGAGTGTGGACACTGAAGCTTTCTTT. This sequence encodes CASSRGSVDTEAFF.

This clonotype was seen a handful of times. The gene calls are TRBV15 and TRBJ1-1; D is uncertain. This CDR3 is 13 amino acids long. With 7 bases removed from V and 4 bases from J, the gap between germline ends came to 13 bases. Germline CDR1 reads LNHNV; CDR2 reads YYDKDF (reference sequence). CDR3 DNA: TGTGCCACCACGCCCGAGGTAGGCACTGAAGCTTTCTTT. Translation: CATTPEVGTEAFF.

This clonotype was counted ten times or more. The chain joins TRBV28 to TRBJ1-6; no firm D call. This CDR3 comprises 14 residues. CDR1 and CDR2 from the germline V gene are MDHEN and SYDVKM. Trimming took 8 bases from V and 3 from J, leaving 11 bases between them. The CDR3 spells CASGTAFYNSPLHF. Written as DNA, the CDR3 is TGTGCCAGCGGTACCGCCTTCTATAATTCACCCCTCCACTTT. The variable domain in full, completed from reference TRBV28 and TRBJ1-6, reads DVKVTQSSRYLVKRTGEKVFLECVQDMDHENMFWYRQDPGLGLRLIYFSYDVKMKEKGDIPEGYSVSREKKERFSLILESASTNQTSMYLCASGTAFYNSPLHFGNGTRLTVT.

In its sample, this clonotype was seen many times. This chain connects TRBV11-2 to TRBJ2-5, with 13 positions matching TRBD2. This CDR3 is built from 15 residues. CDR1 SGHAT and CDR2 FQNNGV come from the germline V gene. V shed 3 bases, J shed 5 bases, and the junction held 3 bases outside the gene matches. CDR3 residues: CASSFGTSGVETQYF. The CDR3 DNA reads TGTGCCAGCAGCTTCGGGACTAGCGGGGTGGAGACCCAGTACTTC.

This clonotype was recorded a few times. This rearrangement joins TRBV6-2 or TRBV6-3 to TRBJ2-5; 10 bases agree with TRBD2. This CDR3 region has 16 residues. CDR1 is MNHEY and CDR2 is SVGEGT in the germline V gene. J lost 4 bases, V lost 2 bases, and 7 bases had no gene match. The CDR3 region has the DNA TGTGCCAGCAGTTACCCGGGACTAGCGAGGGGAGAGACCCAGTACTTC. Protein product: CASSYPGLARGETQYF.

This clonotype appeared many times. J is TRBJ1-5 and V is TRBV15; possibly TRBD1 for D (6 bases). The CDR3 covers 14 residues. Germline CDR1 reads LNHNV; CDR2 reads YYDKDF (reference sequence). Trimming pared 3 bases from V and 4 bases from J, leaving 10 bases between. CDR3: CATSRGQQNQPQHF. The CDR3 nucleotides read TGTGCCACCAGCAGGGGACAACAGAATCAGCCCCAGCATTTT. The full variable domain, with the rest looked up from reference TRBV15 and TRBJ1-5, is DAMVIQNPRYQVTQFGKPVTLSCSQTLNHNVMYWYQQKSSQAPKLLFHYYDKDFNNEADTPDNFQSRRPNTSFCFLDIRSPGLGDTAMYLCATSRGQQNQPQHFGDGTRLSIL.

V is TRBV27 and J is TRBJ1-2, with a tentative D call TRBD1 (5 bases). CDR3 length: 14 amino acids. Germline V CDR1 and CDR2: MNHEY, SMNVEV (reference sequence). Trimming took off 5 bases at V and 4 bases at J, with 14 bases between the two ends. The chain's CDR3 is CASSPGDRSYGYTF. CDR3 in DNA: TGTGCCAGCAGTCCCGGAGACAGAAGCTATGGCTACACCTTC.

The sample holds many counts of this clonotype. This chain uses TRBV6-5 with TRBJ1-2; weak D call: TRBD1 (6 bases). V lost 7 bases, J lost 6 bases, and 18 bases lay in between. The CDR3 is 14 amino acids. Germline V gene lookup returns CDR1 MNHEY and CDR2 SVGAGI. This CDR3 reads CASKGEFTRHGYTF. Here the CDR3 DNA reads TGTGCCAGCAAGGGGGAATTCACACGGCATGGCTACACCTTC.

The chain combines TRBV27 with TRBJ2-7; tentatively, D is TRBD1 (5 bases). Trimming removed 3 bases at V and 0 bases at J, with 12 bases between. CDR1 and CDR2 from the germline V gene are MNHEY and SMNVEV (reference sequence). This CDR3 region has 15 residues. Written as DNA, the CDR3 is TGTGCCAGCAGTTTTACCCAGGGAAACTCCTACGAGCAGTACTTC. Amino acid sequence: CASSFTQGNSYEQYF.

This clonotype was counted ten times or more. The J gene is TRBJ2-5, the V gene TRBV6-2 or TRBV6-3; no clear D. CDR1 is MNHEY and CDR2 is SVGEGT in the germline V gene. The CDR3 sequence is 12 residues long. V dropped 1 base and J dropped 3 bases, with 3 bases sitting between them. CDR3 sequence reads: CASSYLEETQYF. DNA for the CDR3: TGTGCCAGCAGTTACTTAGAAGAGACCCAGTACTTC.